The rows below give T cell receptor beta chains drawn from one sample of a study of shared clonotypes between healthy human individuals. TCRdb's table, derived via immunoSEQ multiplex PCR, lists solely in-frame clones and lacks some. The table has roughly 2,300,000 clones, around 92% seen once; the top ten hold 0.37%. The sequenced sample consisted of naive CD4+ T cells from PBMCs. The receptors here all came from a man aged 18 to 30 in good health. Some clones in this sample may be carry-over from other donors' samples. Both conserved end residues are part of each CDR3. D genes are given only for firm matches. Expanded clones are given a class, and other clones once, few, many or no size at all.

V	D	size	J	CDR3	DNA
TRBV30	TRBD2	-	TRBJ2-1	CAVTGTRKINEQFF	TGTGCCGTAACAGGGACTAGAAAAATCAATGAGCAGTTCTTC
TRBV11-3	-	-	TRBJ2-2	CASSHNDYTMMGGELFF	TGTGCCAGCAGCCACAATGACTACACTATGATGGGCGGGGAGCTGTTTTTT
TRBV4-2	TRBD2	-	TRBJ2-3	CASSQAPAGGGDTQYF	TGTGCCAGCAGCCAAGCCCCAGCGGGAGGCGGGGATACGCAGTATTTT
TRBV6-5	-	-	TRBJ1-2	CATLNSGLAIIGYTF	TGTGCCACCCTAAATTCGGGACTTGCAATAATCGGCTACACCTTC
TRBV5-6	TRBD1	-	TRBJ2-2	CASSLAGDRGQVGELFF	TGTGCCAGCAGCTTGGCGGGAGACAGGGGGCAGGTCGGGGAGCTGTTTTTT
TRBV18	-	-	TRBJ2-2	CASYYWVAGTGELFF	TGTGCCAGCTACTACTGGGTTGCGGGGACCGGGGAGCTGTTTTTT
TRBV18	TRBD1	few	TRBJ1-2	CASSPDRGYTF	TGTGCCAGCTCACCGGACAGGGGCTACACCTTC
TRBV30	TRBD2	-	TRBJ2-3	CAWSTGTSGTTDTQYF	TGTGCCTGGAGCACCGGGACTAGCGGGACCACAGATACGCAGTATTTT
TRBV14	-	-	TRBJ2-7	CASSQDRASVDEQYF	TGTGCCAGCAGCCAAGATAGGGCTAGCGTGGACGAGCAGTACTTC
TRBV5-1	-	-	TRBJ1-2	CASSLPPGGSYGYTF	TGCGCCAGCAGCTTGCCTCCGGGAGGTAGCTATGGCTACACCTTC
TRBV19	-	once	TRBJ2-4	CASSKSTSRAGGKNIQYF	TGTGCCAGTAGTAAATCTACCTCCCGGGCCGGGGGCAAAAACATTCAGTACTTC
TRBV5-6	-	once	TRBJ1-2	CASSFRGSNYGYTF	TGTGCCAGCAGCTTCCGCGGAAGTAACTATGGCTACACCTTC
TRBV5-1	-	-	TRBJ2-2	CASSLKSGPTGELFF	TGCGCCAGCAGCTTGAAAAGCGGGCCCACCGGGGAGCTGTTTTTT
TRBV7-2	TRBD2	-	TRBJ2-3	CASSLGASGAALGTQYF	TGTGCCAGCAGCTTAGGGGCTAGCGGGGCAGCGTTGGGTACGCAGTATTTT
TRBV5-6	-	-	TRBJ1-4	CASSNGLRATNEKLFF	TGTGCCAGCAGCAACGGACTTAGAGCAACTAATGAAAAACTGTTTTTT
TRBV6-1	TRBD1	-	TRBJ2-2	CASSEEDGTANTGELFF	TGTGCCAGCAGTGAAGAAGATGGGACAGCGAACACCGGGGAGCTGTTTTTT
TRBV5-4	-	-	TRBJ1-3	CASSIQGTGNTIYF	TGTGCCAGCAGCATTCAGGGTACCGGAAACACCATATATTTT
TRBV5-4	-	-	TRBJ1-5	CASSQEAFGGQPQHF	TGCGCCAGCAGCCAAGAGGCATTTGGGGGCCAGCCCCAGCATTTT
TRBV5-6	-	-	TRBJ2-7	CASRSLRTGNSYEQYF	TGTGCCAGCAGGTCTCTGCGGACCGGAAATTCTTACGAGCAGTACTTC
TRBV11-2	-	-	TRBJ2-2	CASSFVQGNTGELFF	TGTGCCAGCAGCTTCGTCCAGGGGAACACCGGGGAGCTGTTTTTT
TRBV6-1	-	-	TRBJ2-7	CASSEFGVLGYEQYF	TGTGCCAGCAGTGAATTTGGGGTACTCGGCTACGAGCAGTACTTC
TRBV10-3	-	-	TRBJ2-6	CAISATERRGANVLTF	TGTGCCATCAGTGCGACGGAGAGGCGCGGGGCCAACGTCCTGACTTTC